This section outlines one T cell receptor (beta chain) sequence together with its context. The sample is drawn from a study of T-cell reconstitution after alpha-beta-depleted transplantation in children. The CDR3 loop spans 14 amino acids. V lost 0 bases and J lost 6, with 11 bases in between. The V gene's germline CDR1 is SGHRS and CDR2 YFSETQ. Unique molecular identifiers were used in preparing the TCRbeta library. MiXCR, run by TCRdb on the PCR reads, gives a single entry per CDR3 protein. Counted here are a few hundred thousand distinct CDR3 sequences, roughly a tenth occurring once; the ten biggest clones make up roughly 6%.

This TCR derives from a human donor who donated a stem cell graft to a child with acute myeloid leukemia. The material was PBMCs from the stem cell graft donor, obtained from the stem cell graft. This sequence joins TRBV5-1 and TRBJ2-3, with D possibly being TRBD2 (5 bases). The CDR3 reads CASSLATAEDTQYF. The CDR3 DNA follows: TGCGCCAGCAGCTTGGCCACAGCGGAGGATACGCAGTATTTT.